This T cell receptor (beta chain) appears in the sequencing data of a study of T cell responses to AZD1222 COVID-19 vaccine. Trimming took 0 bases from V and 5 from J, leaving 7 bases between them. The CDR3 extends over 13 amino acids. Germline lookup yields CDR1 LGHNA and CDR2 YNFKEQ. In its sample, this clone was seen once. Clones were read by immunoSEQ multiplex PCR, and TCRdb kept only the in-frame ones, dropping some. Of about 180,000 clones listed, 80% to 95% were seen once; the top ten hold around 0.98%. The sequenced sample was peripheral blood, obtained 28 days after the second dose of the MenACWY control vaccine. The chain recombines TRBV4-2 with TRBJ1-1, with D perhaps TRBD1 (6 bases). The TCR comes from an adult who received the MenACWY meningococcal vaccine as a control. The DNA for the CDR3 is TGTGCCAGCAGCCAAGATCAGGGGACTGAAGCTTTCTTT. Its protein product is CASSQDQGTEAFF.